This TCR beta chain was profiled in a study of blood T cell repertoires in COVID-19. Study-wide context: Italy, Spain and the United States were the sources of the convalescent and acute COVID-19 samples. PBMCs, B-cell-depleted T cells, or T cells were the source of the cDNA or gDNA that made up the material.

Original data processing: The assay estimated nucleated cells by amplifying reference gene primers. The data were produced by immunoSEQ multiplex PCR, yet TCRdb's version contains in-frame clones alone and is incomplete. V and J calls and clone size are as listed in that table; D and trimming were resolved from the DNA. The sample shows around 170,000 clones, about 80% of them seen only once. The germline gives CDR1 LNHDA, CDR2 SQIVND (reference sequence). This CDR3 has 13 amino acids. V was pared by 2 bases and J by 7 bases, with 10 bases between. Sequencing was performed on peripheral blood. The rearrangement uses TRBV19 and TRBJ2-3; D might be TRBD1 (6 bases). The receptor was derived from a man aged 25-40 years with active or convalescent COVID-19. The CDR3: CASSINRDNTQYF. The CDR3 coding sequence is TGTGCCAGTAGTATAAACAGGGATAATACGCAGTATTTT.